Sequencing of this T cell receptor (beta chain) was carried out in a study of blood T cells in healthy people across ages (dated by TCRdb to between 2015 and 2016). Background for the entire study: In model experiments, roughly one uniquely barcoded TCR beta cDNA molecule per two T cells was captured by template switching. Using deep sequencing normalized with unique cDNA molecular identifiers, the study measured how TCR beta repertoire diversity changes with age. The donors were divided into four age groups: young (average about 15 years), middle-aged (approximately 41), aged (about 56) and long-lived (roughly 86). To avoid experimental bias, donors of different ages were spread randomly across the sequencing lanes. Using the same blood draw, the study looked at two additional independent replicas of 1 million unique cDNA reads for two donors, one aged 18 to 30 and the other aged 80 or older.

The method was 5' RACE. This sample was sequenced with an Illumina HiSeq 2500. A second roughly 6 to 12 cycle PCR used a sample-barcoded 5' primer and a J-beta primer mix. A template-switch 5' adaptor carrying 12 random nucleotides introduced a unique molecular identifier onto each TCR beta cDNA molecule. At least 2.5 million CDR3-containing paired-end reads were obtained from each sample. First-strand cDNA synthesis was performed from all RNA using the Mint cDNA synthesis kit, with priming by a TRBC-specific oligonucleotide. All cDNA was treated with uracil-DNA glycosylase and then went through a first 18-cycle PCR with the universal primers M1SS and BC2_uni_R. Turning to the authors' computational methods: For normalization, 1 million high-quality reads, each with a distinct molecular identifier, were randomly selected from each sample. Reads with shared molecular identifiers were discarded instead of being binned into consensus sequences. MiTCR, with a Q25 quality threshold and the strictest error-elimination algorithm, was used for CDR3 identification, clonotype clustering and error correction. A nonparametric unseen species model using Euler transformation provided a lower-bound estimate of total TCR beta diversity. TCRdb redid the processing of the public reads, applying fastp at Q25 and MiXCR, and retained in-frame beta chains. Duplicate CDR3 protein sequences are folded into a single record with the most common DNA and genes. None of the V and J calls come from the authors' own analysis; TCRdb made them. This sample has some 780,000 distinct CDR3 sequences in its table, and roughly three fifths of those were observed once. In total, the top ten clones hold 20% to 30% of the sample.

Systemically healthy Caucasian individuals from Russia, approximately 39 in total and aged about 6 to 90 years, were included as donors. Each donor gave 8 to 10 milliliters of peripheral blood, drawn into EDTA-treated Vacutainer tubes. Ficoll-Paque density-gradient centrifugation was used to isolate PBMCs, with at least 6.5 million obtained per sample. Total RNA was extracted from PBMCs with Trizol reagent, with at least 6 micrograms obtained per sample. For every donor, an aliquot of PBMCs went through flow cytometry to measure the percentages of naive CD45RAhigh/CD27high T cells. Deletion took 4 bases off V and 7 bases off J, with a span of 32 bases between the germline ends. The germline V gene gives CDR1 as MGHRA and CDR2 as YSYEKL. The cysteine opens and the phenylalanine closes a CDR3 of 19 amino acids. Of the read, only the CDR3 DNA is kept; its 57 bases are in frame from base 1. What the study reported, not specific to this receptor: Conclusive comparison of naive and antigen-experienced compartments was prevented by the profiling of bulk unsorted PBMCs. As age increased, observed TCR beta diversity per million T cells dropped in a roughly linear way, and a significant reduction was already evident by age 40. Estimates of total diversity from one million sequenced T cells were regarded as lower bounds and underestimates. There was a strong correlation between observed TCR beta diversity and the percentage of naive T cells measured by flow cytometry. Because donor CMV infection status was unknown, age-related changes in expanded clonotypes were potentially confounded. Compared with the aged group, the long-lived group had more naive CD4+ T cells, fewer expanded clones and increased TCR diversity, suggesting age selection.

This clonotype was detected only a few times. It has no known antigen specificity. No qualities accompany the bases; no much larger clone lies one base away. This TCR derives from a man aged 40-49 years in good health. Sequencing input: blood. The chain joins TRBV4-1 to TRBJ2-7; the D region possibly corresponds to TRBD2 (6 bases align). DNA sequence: TGCGCCAGCAGCCTAAGTTGGGACTCATCACTATCCCCGGCGGAGGAGCAGTACTTC. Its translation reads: CASSLSWDSSLSPAEEQYF.